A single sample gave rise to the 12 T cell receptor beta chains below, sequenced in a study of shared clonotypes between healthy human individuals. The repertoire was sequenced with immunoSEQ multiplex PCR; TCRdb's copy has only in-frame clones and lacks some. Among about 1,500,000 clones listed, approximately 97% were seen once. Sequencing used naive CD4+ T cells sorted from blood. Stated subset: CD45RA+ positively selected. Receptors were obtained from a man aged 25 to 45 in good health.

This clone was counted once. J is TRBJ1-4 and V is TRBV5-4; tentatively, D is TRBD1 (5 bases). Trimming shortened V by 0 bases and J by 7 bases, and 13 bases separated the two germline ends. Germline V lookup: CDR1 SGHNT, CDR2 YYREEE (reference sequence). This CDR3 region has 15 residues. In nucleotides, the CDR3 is TGTGCCAGCAGCTTGGCGACGGGGGTGGCTGAAAAACTGTTTTTT. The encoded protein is CASSLATGVAEKLFF.

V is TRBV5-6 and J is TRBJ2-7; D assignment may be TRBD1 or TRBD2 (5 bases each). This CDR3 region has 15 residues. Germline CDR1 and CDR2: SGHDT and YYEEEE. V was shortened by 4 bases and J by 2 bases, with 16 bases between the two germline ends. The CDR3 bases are TGTGCCAGCAGCGTGGCTGGGACGGACGCCTACGAGCAGTACTTC. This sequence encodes CASSVAGTDAYEQYF.

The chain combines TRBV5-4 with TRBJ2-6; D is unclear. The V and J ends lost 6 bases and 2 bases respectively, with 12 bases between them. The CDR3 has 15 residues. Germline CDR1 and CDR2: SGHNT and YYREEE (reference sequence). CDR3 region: CASTLSDPGANVLTF. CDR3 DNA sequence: TGTGCCAGCACCCTGAGTGATCCTGGGGCCAACGTCCTGACTTTC.

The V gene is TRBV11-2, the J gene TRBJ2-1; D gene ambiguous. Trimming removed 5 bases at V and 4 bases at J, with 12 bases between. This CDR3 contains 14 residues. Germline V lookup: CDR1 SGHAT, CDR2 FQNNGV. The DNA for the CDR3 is TGTGCCAGCAGCCGTATGGGGTATTACAATGAGCAGTTCTTC. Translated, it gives CASSRMGYYNEQFF.

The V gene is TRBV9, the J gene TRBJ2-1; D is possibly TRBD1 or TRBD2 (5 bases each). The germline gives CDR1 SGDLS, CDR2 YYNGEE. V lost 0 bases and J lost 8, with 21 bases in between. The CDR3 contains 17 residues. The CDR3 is CASSVARLGPLEDEQFF. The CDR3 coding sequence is TGTGCCAGCAGCGTAGCTCGTCTGGGACCGCTCGAGGATGAGCAGTTCTTC.

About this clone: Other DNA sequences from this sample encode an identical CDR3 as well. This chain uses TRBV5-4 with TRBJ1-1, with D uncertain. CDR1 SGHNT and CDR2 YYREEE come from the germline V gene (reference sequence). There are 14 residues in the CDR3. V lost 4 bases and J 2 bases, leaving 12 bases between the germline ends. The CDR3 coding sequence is TGTGCCAGCAGCCTGAGGGATAAAAACACTGAAGCTTTCTTT. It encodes CASSLRDKNTEAFF.

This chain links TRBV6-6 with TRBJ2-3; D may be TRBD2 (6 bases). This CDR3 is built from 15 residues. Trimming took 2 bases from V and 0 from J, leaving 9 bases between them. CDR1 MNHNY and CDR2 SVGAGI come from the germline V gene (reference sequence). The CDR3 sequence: CASSYRDSSTDTQYF. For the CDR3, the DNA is TGTGCCAGCAGTTACAGGGACTCTAGCACAGATACGCAGTATTTT.

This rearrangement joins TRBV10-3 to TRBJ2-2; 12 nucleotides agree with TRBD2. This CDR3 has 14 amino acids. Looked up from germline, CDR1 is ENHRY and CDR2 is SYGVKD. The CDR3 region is CASRLAGVVGELFF. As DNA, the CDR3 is TGTGCATCACGACTAGCGGGAGTTGTCGGGGAGCTGTTTTTT.

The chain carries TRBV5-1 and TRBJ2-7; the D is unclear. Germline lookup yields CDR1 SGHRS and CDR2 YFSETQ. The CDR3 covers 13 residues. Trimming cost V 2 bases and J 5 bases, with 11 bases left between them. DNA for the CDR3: TGCGCCAGCAGCTTACTATTTGGGGACGAGCAGTACTTC. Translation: CASSLLFGDEQYF. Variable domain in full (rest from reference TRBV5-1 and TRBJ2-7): KAGVTQTPRYLIKTRGQQVTLSCSPISGHRSVSWYQQTPGQGLQFLFEYFSETQRNKGNFPGRFSGRQFSNSRSEMNVSTLELGDSALYLCASSLLFGDEQYFGPGTRLTVT.

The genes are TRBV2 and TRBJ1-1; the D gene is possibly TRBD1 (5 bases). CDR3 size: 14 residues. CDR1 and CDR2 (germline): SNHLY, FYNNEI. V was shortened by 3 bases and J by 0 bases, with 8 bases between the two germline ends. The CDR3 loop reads CASSEGTLNTEAFF. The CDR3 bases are TGTGCCAGCAGTGAGGGGACTTTGAACACTGAAGCTTTCTTT.

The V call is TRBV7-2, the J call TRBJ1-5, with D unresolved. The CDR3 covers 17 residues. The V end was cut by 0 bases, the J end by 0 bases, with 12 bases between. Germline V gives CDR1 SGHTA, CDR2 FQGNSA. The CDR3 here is CASSLARNHYSNQPQHF. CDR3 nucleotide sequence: TGTGCCAGCAGCTTAGCTAGGAACCACTATAGCAATCAGCCCCAGCATTTT.

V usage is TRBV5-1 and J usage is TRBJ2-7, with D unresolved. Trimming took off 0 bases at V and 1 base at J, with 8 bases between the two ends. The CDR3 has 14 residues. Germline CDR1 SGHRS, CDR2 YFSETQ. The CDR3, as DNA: TGCGCCAGCAGCTTGGTTATGGAATCCTACGAGCAGTACTTC. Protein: CASSLVMESYEQYF.